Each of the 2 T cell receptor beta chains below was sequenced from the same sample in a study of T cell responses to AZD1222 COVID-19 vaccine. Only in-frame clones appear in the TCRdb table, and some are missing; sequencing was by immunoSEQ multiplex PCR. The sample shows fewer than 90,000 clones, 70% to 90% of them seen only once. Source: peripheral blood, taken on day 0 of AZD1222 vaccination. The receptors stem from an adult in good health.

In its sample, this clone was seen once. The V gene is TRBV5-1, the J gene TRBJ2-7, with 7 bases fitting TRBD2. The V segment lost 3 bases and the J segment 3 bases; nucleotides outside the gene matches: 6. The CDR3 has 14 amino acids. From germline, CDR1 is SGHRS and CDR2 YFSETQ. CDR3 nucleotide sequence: TGCGCCAGCAGCTATGGATTAGCGGGCTACGAGCAGTACGTC. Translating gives CASSYGLAGYEQYV.

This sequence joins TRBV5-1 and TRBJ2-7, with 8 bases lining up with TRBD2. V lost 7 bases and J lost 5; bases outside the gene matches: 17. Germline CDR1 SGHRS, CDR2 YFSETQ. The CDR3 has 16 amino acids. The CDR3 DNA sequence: TGCGCCAGCTCGCAGGGTAGCGGGATCCCGCCACACGAGCAGTACTTC. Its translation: CASSQGSGIPPHEQYF.